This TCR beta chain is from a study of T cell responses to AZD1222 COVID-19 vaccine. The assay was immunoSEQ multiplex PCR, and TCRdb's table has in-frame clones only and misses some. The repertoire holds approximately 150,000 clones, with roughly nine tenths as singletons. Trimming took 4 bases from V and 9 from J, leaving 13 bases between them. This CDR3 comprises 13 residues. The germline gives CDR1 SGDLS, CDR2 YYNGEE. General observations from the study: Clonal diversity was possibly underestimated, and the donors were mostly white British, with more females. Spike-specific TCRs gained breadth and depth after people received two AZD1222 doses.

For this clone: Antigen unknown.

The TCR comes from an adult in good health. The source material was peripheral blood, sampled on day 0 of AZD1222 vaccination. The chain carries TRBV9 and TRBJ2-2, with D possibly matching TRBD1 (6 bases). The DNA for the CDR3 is TGTGCCAGCAGCCCTGGGTGGGGGCGGGAGCTGTTTTTT. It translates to CASSPGWGRELFF.